The 14 T cell receptor beta chains below come from one sample, sequenced in a study of molecular identifiers for immune sequencing clone quantification. MiXCR, run by TCRdb on the PCR reads, gives a single entry per CDR3 protein. The sample includes 600,000 to 650,000 distinct CDR3 sequences, about 20% seen only once; the top ten take around 0.9%. The sample was naive CD8+ T cells from blood, with Jurkat cell RNA spiked in. Subset reported: FACS-sorted CD8+CD4-CCR7+CD45RA+ naive T cells. The receptors shown here come from a human donor in good health. Some libraries in this study had Jurkat cell RNA spiked in.

About this clonotype: This may arise from a read error, as a much more abundant clone is one base away. CDR3 sequence reads: CASSYAAASGNKEQFF. The CDR3 nucleotides read TGTGCCAGCAGTTACGCCGCGGCTAGCGGGAACAAAGAGCAGTTCTTC. The rearrangement joins TRBV6-6 to TRBJ2-1, with 9 bases lining up with TRBD2. This CDR3 has 16 amino acids. CDR1 is MNHNY, CDR2 SVGAGI, per germline (reference sequence).

The chain uses TRBV7-9 and TRBJ2-7; D gene ambiguous. The CDR3 length is 13 residues. V was cut by 5 bases and J by 6 bases, with 14 bases left in between. Germline V lookup: CDR1 SEHNR, CDR2 FQNEAQ (reference sequence). The DNA of the CDR3 is TGTGCCAGCAGCCCCCCTATCTCTGGCGAGCAGTACTTC. Encoded protein: CASSPPISGEQYF.

This clonotype was detected only a few times. This chain connects TRBV7-6 to TRBJ2-3, with TRBD2 matching over 13 bases. Germline V lookup: CDR1 SGHVS, CDR2 FNYEAQ. Unmatched junction bases numbered 16, after V lost 2 bases and J lost 2 bases. The CDR3 is 21 residues long. In DNA, the CDR3 is TGTGCCAGCAGCTTACCGACCGGACTAGCGGGAGAGGGGGAGCTCACAGATACGCAGTATTTT. This gives the protein CASSLPTGLAGEGELTDTQYF.

This clonotype was detected once. A much more abundant neighbour one base away suggests this may be a read error. The chain has TRBV5-6 and TRBJ1-1, with D uncertain. The CDR3 is 14 residues long. Germline CDR1 is SGHDT and CDR2 is YYEEEE. The DNA of the CDR3 is TGTGCCAGCACCTTGCGGGCAGCGGACACTGAAGCTTTCTTT. It is translated as CASTLRAADTEAFF.

This clonotype was detected many times. The rearrangement joins TRBV24-1 to TRBJ2-2, with 9 positions matching TRBD2. V was clipped by 3 bases and J by 4 bases; unmatched bases: 2. Germline-derived CDR1 and CDR2 are KGHDR and SFDVKD. CDR3 length: 15 residues. CDR3 sequence: CATSDRSGGTGELFF. The CDR3 DNA reads TGTGCCACCAGTGATCGTAGCGGGGGCACCGGGGAGCTGTTTTTT.

This clonotype came up many times. The V call is TRBV3-1, the J call TRBJ2-7; D unresolved. Trimming stripped 4 bases from V and 6 bases from J, with 10 bases between. Germline assignment: CDR1 LGHDT and CDR2 YNNKEL (reference sequence). CDR3 length: 12 amino acids. CDR3 nucleotide sequence: TGTGCCAGCAGCCTGACTCCACTCGAGCAGTACTTC. Translated: CASSLTPLEQYF.

Worth noting for this clonotype: A far larger clone is just one base off, so this is likely a read error. The chain has TRBV6-2 or TRBV6-3 and TRBJ2-7; D is uncertain. CDR1 is MNHEY, CDR2 SVGEGT, per germline. CDR3 length equals 13 residues. This CDR3 is CAGSYGRSYEQYF. CDR3 coding DNA: TGTGCCGGCAGTTACGGCCGGAGCTACGAGCAGTACTTC.

In this sample, this clonotype turned up many times. The chain is built from TRBV4-1 and TRBJ2-3, with D perhaps matching TRBD1 (6 bases). Germline-derived CDR1 and CDR2 are MGHRA and YSYEKL. This CDR3 has 16 amino acids. Trimming left V 0 bases short and J 3 bases short, with 13 bases between. CDR3 sequence: CASSQERAGVTDTQYF. The DNA for the CDR3 is TGCGCCAGCAGCCAAGAAAGGGCAGGGGTGACAGATACGCAGTATTTT.

In this sample, this clonotype turned up a few times. The chain recombines TRBV5-6 with TRBJ2-3; D might be TRBD1 or TRBD2, each matching 5 bases. The germline CDR1 and CDR2 sequences are SGHDT and YYEEEE. CDR3 length: 15 amino acids. The V and J ends lost 2 bases and 2 bases respectively, with 12 bases between them. The CDR3, as DNA: TGTGCCAGCAGCTTCCAGGGACGGCTCACAGATACGCAGTATTTT. As protein: CASSFQGRLTDTQYF.

Points on this clonotype: This may be a read error, as it is one base from a much larger clone. The chain couples TRBV5-3 to TRBJ2-1, with a weak D call TRBD1 (6 bases). TRBV5-3 is recorded as an ORF, its role being uncertain. The CDR3 is 15 residues long. Trimming shortened V by 8 bases and J by 0 bases, and 15 bases separated the two germline ends. The CDR3, as DNA: TGTGCCAGCGGAACAGGGTCATACTCCTACAATGAGCAGTTCTTC. Translated, it gives CASGTGSYSYNEQFF.

V usage is TRBV28 and J usage is TRBJ1-5; D might be TRBD1 (5 bases). Germline CDR1 MDHEN, CDR2 SYDVKM. With 2 bases removed from V and 1 base from J, the gap between germline ends came to 12 bases. The length of the CDR3 is 16 residues. The CDR3 loop reads CASSLTRTMSNQPQHF. CDR3 coding DNA: TGTGCCAGCAGTTTAACTAGGACAATGAGCAATCAGCCCCAGCATTTT.

This rearrangement joins TRBV11-3 to TRBJ2-6; no clear D. This CDR3 is built from 13 residues. V was cut by 8 bases and J by 2 bases, with 7 bases left in between. In germline, CDR1 is SGHNT, CDR2 YENEEA. The CDR3 nucleotides read TGTGCCAGCCAGAAGGCTGGGGCCAACGTCCTGACTTTC. Translated, it gives CASQKAGANVLTF. Complete variable domain (other parts from reference TRBV11-3 and TRBJ2-6): EAGVVQSPRYKIIEKKQPVAFWCNPISGHNTLYWYLQNLGQGPELLIRYENEEAVDDSQLPKDRFSAERLKGVDSTLKIQPAELGDSAVYLCASQKAGANVLTFGAGSRLTVL.

The chain is built from TRBV5-1 and TRBJ2-7; possible D gene TRBD2, 6 bases. The V end lost 0 bases, the J end lost 3 bases, and 10 bases lay between the germline ends. Germline-derived CDR1 and CDR2 are SGHRS and YFSETQ. The length of the CDR3 is 14 residues. CDR3 in DNA: TGCGCCAGCAGCTTGGAATTTAGCGGCTACGAGCAGTACTTC. Translation gives CASSLEFSGYEQYF.

Concerning this clonotype: A read error is possible here, since a much larger clone lies one base away. In DNA form, the CDR3 reads TGTGCCAGCAGTTACGACCATGGGGCCTACGAGCAGTACTTC. The encoded protein is CASSYDHGAYEQYF. This chain joins TRBV6-2 or TRBV6-3 and TRBJ2-7; D uncertain. Germline assignment: CDR1 MNHEY and CDR2 SVGEGT. Trimming removed 2 bases from V and 2 bases from J, with 10 bases in between. The CDR3 consists of 14 residues.